These 7 T cell receptor beta chains share one sample of origin, sequenced in a study of blood T cell repertoires in COVID-19. Sequenced by immunoSEQ multiplex PCR; TCRdb stores in-frame clones only, minus some. The sample consists of over 120,000 clones, roughly 88% of them appearing once. The sample comprised PBMCs or T cells enriched from blood (not recorded which). The origin of the receptors is a man aged 50 to 60 who had recovered from COVID-19.

The chain carries TRBV18 and TRBJ2-5, with 9 bases fitting TRBD1. CDR1 is KGHSH and CDR2 is LQKENI in the germline V gene. The CDR3 is 16 residues long. V shed 6 bases and J 3 bases; nucleotides not matched to a gene: 11. This chain's CDR3 is CASSLTGTGKEETQYF. DNA of the CDR3: TGTGCCAGCTCTCTAACCGGGACAGGGAAGGAAGAGACCCAGTACTTC.

The chain couples TRBV7-2 to TRBJ2-1, with TRBD2 identical over 7 bases. V lost 5 bases to trimming and J lost 5 bases; unmatched junction nucleotides: 9. Germline loops: CDR1 SGHTA, CDR2 FQGNSA. The CDR3 loop spans 15 amino acids. CDR3 region: CASSRRGSRDNEQFF. CDR3 nucleotide sequence: TGTGCCAGCAGCCGCCGCGGGAGCCGCGACAATGAGCAGTTCTTC.

This clone occurred once. The V gene is TRBV5-1, the J gene TRBJ2-3, with D possibly TRBD1 on 6 matching bases. The CDR3 is made up of 14 amino acids. V lost 1 base to trimming and J lost 2 bases, with 8 bases between them. The germline CDR1 and CDR2 sequences are SGHRS and YFSETQ. Here the CDR3 reads CASSLNRVTDTQYF. The CDR3 DNA is TGCGCCAGCAGCTTGAACAGGGTCACAGATACGCAGTATTTT.

V usage is TRBV5-6 and J usage is TRBJ1-5; TRBD1 aligns across 8 bases. The CDR3 is 15 residues long. CDR1 SGHDT and CDR2 YYEEEE come from the germline V gene. Trimming at V came to 3 bases and at J to 7 bases, leaving 9 bases not matched to a gene. CDR3: CASSSTQGAGQPQHF. The CDR3 DNA reads as TGTGCCAGCAGCTCAACGCAGGGGGCGGGGCAGCCCCAGCATTTT.

The rearrangement uses TRBV7-6 and TRBJ2-5, with 11 positions matching TRBD2. This CDR3 region has 14 residues. CDR1 and CDR2 (germline): SGHVS, FNYEAQ. V lost 6 bases, J lost 4 bases, and 4 bases stayed unmatched. The CDR3 spells CASSRGLAGETQYF. CDR3 coding DNA: TGTGCCAGCAGTCGAGGACTAGCGGGAGAGACCCAGTACTTC.

The chain links TRBV5-1 to TRBJ1-2, with D possibly matching TRBD1 (5 bases). V was shortened by 4 bases and J by 2 bases, with 9 bases between the two germline ends. CDR3 length: 13 residues. Germline CDR1 and CDR2: SGHRS and YFSETQ. CDR3 coding DNA: TGCGCCAGCAGCCCAGGGATGAACTATGGCTACACCTTC. Protein product: CASSPGMNYGYTF.

This chain joins TRBV3-1 (or the pseudogene TRBV3-2) and TRBJ2-2, with a tentative D call TRBD2 (7 bases). Germline CDR1 LGHDT, CDR2 YNNKEL (reference sequence). The length of the CDR3 is 18 residues. The V gene lost 3 bases and the J gene lost 6 bases, with 23 bases spanning the gap. The CDR3 is CASSQSIGGALGAGELFF. In DNA form, the CDR3 reads TGTGCCAGCAGCCAGAGCATAGGGGGGGCCCTGGGGGCCGGGGAGCTGTTTTTT.